These 13 T cell receptor beta chains came from one sample sequenced in a study of shared clonotypes between healthy human individuals. Clones were sequenced by immunoSEQ multiplex PCR, and TCRdb holds only the in-frame ones, with some missing. In the table there are approximately 980,000 clones, over 75% of which are singletons. The sequenced sample was memory CD4+ T cells sorted from blood. Subset reported: CD45RA-negative fraction. All receptors derive from a young man in good health.

The chain employs TRBV9 and TRBJ2-2, with 12 bases matching TRBD2. Germline V lookup: CDR1 SGDLS, CDR2 YYNGEE. The CDR3 loop spans 16 amino acids. The ends lost 4 bases at V and 4 bases at J; junction bases unmatched: 5. CDR3 nucleotide sequence: TGTGCCAGCAGCTACGGACTAGCGGGGCCCACCGGGGAGCTGTTTTTT. It is translated as CASSYGLAGPTGELFF.

The rearrangement links TRBV5-1 to TRBJ2-3, with a possible D match to TRBD1 (6 bases). Germline-derived CDR1 and CDR2 are SGHRS and YFSETQ. This CDR3 has 16 amino acids. V dropped 3 bases and J dropped 2 bases, with 16 bases sitting between them. The CDR3 loop is CASSSDPTGYTDTQYF. The CDR3 nucleotides are TGCGCCAGCAGCTCCGACCCTACAGGGTACACAGATACGCAGTATTTT.

The chain joins TRBV10-3 to TRBJ2-2, with TRBD1 matching over 9 bases. V trimming: 11 bases; J trimming: 3 bases; junction bases outside the gene matches: 10. Per the germline V gene, CDR1 is ENHRY and CDR2 is SYGVKD. This CDR3 is built from 15 residues. The CDR3 nucleotides are TGTGCCTCGAACCCGGACAGGGGAGACACCGGGGAGCTGTTTTTT. Translated: CASNPDRGDTGELFF.

The chain joins TRBV18 to TRBJ2-7; D gene uncertain. The CDR3 runs to 11 residues. V dropped 8 bases and J dropped 0 bases, with 5 bases sitting between them. Germline CDR1 and CDR2: KGHSH and LQKENI. The CDR3 DNA is TGTGCCAGCCGGAGCTCCTACGAGCAGTACTTC. Residues: CASRSSYEQYF. The full variable domain, its missing parts supplied by reference TRBV18 and TRBJ2-7, is NAGVMQNPRHLVRRRGQEARLRCSPMKGHSHVYWYRQLPEEGLKFMVYLQKENIIDESGMPKERFSAEFPKEGPSILRIQQVVRGDSAAYFCASRSSYEQYFGPGTRLTVT.

The V call is TRBV28, the J call TRBJ2-4; D may match TRBD1 or TRBD2 (6 bases each). The CDR3 covers 17 residues. Trimming stripped 7 bases from V and 2 bases from J, with 21 bases between. Germline V gives CDR1 MDHEN, CDR2 SYDVKM. CDR3 loop: CASTPPGASVSKNIQYF. The CDR3, as DNA: TGTGCCAGCACCCCGCCGGGGGCCTCGGTATCCAAAAACATTCAGTACTTC.

This chain links TRBV29-1 with TRBJ2-3; TRBD1 matches at 9 bases. The trim removed 4 bases at V and 2 bases at J, leaving 13 bases unmatched. CDR3 length: 17 residues. Germline assignment: CDR1 SQVTM and CDR2 ANQGSEA. Here the CDR3 reads CSVGKRLGTGITDTQYF. Written as DNA, the CDR3 is TGCAGCGTTGGGAAGCGGTTAGGGACAGGGATCACAGATACGCAGTATTTT.

V and J are TRBV19 and TRBJ2-7; 7 bases are a match to TRBD1. The CDR3 sequence is 15 residues long. Looked up from germline, CDR1 is LNHDA and CDR2 is SQIVND (reference sequence). V dropped 3 bases and J dropped 3; count of bases not matched to a gene: 8. CDR3 loop: CASSIKGGEIYEQYF. CDR3 nucleotide sequence: TGTGCCAGTAGTATCAAAGGGGGCGAGATCTACGAGCAGTACTTC.

This clone occurred once. The V gene is TRBV2, the J gene TRBJ2-5; 8 bases match TRBD2. Trimming cost V 5 bases and J 4 bases; bases outside gene matches: 6. The CDR3 length is 14 residues. Germline V lookup: CDR1 SNHLY, CDR2 FYNNEI. The CDR3 DNA reads as TGTGCCAGCAGTAGCGGGGGAGGGGGAGAGACCCAGTACTTC. Protein product: CASSSGGGGETQYF.

This chain uses TRBV6-5 with TRBJ1-6, with 8 nucleotides matching TRBD1. J was trimmed by 11 bases and V by 4 bases; bases with no gene match: 13. From germline, CDR1 is MNHEY and CDR2 SVGAGI. There are 16 residues in the CDR3. The CDR3 loop reads CASSSRQGAKTTPLHF. CDR3 coding DNA: TGTGCCAGCAGTTCCCGCCAGGGGGCAAAGACGACACCCCTCCACTTT.

The chain employs TRBV2 and TRBJ1-1; TRBD1 is a possible D gene (5 bases). CDR3 length equals 14 residues. Germline V CDR1 and CDR2: SNHLY, FYNNEI. The V and J ends lost 4 bases and 3 bases respectively, with 12 bases between them. CDR3 in DNA: TGTGCCAGCAGTGGACAGCCGGTGGACACTGAAGCTTTCTTT. Translated, it gives CASSGQPVDTEAFF.

This clone appeared a single time. The chain couples TRBV7-9 to TRBJ1-6, with D unclear. V was clipped by 1 base and J by 6 bases, with 7 bases between them. Germline V CDR1 and CDR2: SEHNR, FQNEAQ (reference sequence). The CDR3 totals 14 residues. For the CDR3, the DNA is TGTGCCAGCAGCTTAGAGGGTACTAATTCACCCCTCCACTTT. This gives the protein CASSLEGTNSPLHF.

Ten or more counts support this clone. This chain uses TRBV19 with TRBJ1-4; TRBD1 is a possible D gene (6 bases). With 1 base removed from V and 0 bases from J, the gap between germline ends came to 9 bases. Per germline, CDR1 LNHDA and CDR2 SQIVND (reference sequence). The CDR3 loop spans 16 amino acids. In nucleotides, the CDR3 is TGTGCCAGTAGTATAGGAGGACAGCCAACTAATGAAAAACTGTTTTTT. Its translation is CASSIGGQPTNEKLFF.

This clone was counted a single time. The V call is TRBV7-2, the J call TRBJ2-7; 9 bases line up with TRBD1. CDR1 SGHTA and CDR2 FQGNSA come from the germline V gene. The CDR3 length is 17 residues. J was trimmed by 1 base and V by 5 bases; bases with no gene match: 12. The CDR3 nucleotides are TGTGCCAGCAGCACATCCATTCGACAGGGGGGATCCTACGAGCAGTACTTC. Translating gives CASSTSIRQGGSYEQYF.